The present T cell receptor beta chain was sequenced within a study of PD-L1 blockade in urothelial cancer (dated by TCRdb to 2017 to 2019). Study-wide context: Every patient began therapy around 2014 and was given atezolizumab 1,200 mg intravenously every 3 weeks. About 90% of the roughly 29 patients were identified as males with urothelial cancer of bladder origin, and a prior smoking history was reported by 18 of 29 patients. Roughly nine patients achieved durable clinical benefit and approximately 20 did not. Durable clinical benefit was defined as progression-free survival longer than 6 months, and TCR features were also tested against progression-free and overall survival. Patients had an ECOG performance status of 0 or 1 and had received between 0 and 3 prior chemotherapy regimens. TCR sequencing covered pretreatment tumor samples and matched, serially collected peripheral blood taken before and after atezolizumab treatment. Tumor samples gave a median of around 1,500 T cells and 1,086 unique TCRs, with a median clonality of roughly 0.096 and T cell proportion of 0.097 to 0.1. Pretreatment blood TCR-seq was available for about 27 patients, at least one posttreatment blood collection was obtained for some 25 patients, and tumor TCR-seq was available for some 25 patients. Five patients were excluded from tumor TCR analyses because tumors from two patients failed quality control and tumor was unavailable for three patients. An exploratory multi-omic analysis was conducted of the somatic, immune and clinical correlates of response to PD-L1 blockade with atezolizumab in urothelial cancer. In the same patients, pretreatment tumors underwent whole exome sequencing and RNA sequencing in addition to TCR sequencing.

To estimate absolute template abundance from read counts, synthetic TCR analog templates were spiked into each PCR. For FFPE tumors, housekeeping genes were amplified and quantified so that usable DNA could be estimated and T cell fraction could be computed. TCRbeta CDR3 regions were amplified from genomic DNA with bias-controlled V and J gene primers using the immunoSEQ assay. Sequencing of rearranged TCRbeta segments was done at approximately 20X coverage. In the paper's pipeline: Clustering was used to correct sequencing errors, and CDR3s were annotated against IMGT to assign V, D and J genes. Downstream analyses used only productive TCRbeta rearrangements and left out out-of-frame or stop-codon sequences. Clonality was computed as one minus Shannon entropy normalized by the log of the number of unique productive sequences. Clones differing between time points or between blood and tumor were identified using Fisher's exact test with Benjamini-Hochberg correction, with an adjusted p below 0.01 applied as the threshold. TCRdb took over this immuneACCESS table, retaining in-frame rearrangements with V and J assigned. Such tables are incomplete; in checked studies, under half of the missing clones stem from an unresolved V gene, and the remainder is unexplained. The D gene and trimming were derived from the DNA, and the V and J assignments and clone size from that table. The sample profile shows 35,000 or so clones; 35% to 40% of them were found once. In total, the top ten clones hold 8% to 9.5% of the sample.

This clone was seen a handful of times. Its antigen remains undetermined. No much larger clone exists at a distance of one base, and base qualities are not known. What the research found in general, with its limitations: Patients with durable benefit showed greater expansion of tumor-associated TCR clones in peripheral blood 3 weeks after starting treatment (n of about 20, p = 0.022). The tumor samples were FFPE, were not collected immediately before treatment, and were limited to one sample per patient, so heterogeneity may have been missed. Because the sample size was small (n ≈ 29) and many exploratory analyses were performed, the results are intended to be hypothesis-generating. A higher proportion of tumor-infiltrating T lymphocytes was found in patients with durable benefit (n = 24, Mann-Whitney p = 0.047).

The time point label of this sample denotes: pretreatment tumor sample. The cohort comprised approximately 30 patients with locally advanced or metastatic urothelial carcinoma treated at Memorial Sloan Kettering on a trial protocol. Every piece of tumor tissue used for sequencing was obtained prior to atezolizumab dosing. The Qiagen DNeasy Blood extraction kit was used to purify genomic DNA from total PBMCs and tumor samples. The CDR3 covers 13 residues, taking in both the cysteine and the phenylalanine. CDR3 DNA is the only sequence kept; it has 39 bases, read in frame from the first base. V loses 10 bases of germline sequence and J loses 2 bases, and the interval between the two ends is 15 bases. CDR1 is given as MNHGY and CDR2 as SAAAGT, both from the germline V gene.

The rearrangement joined TRBV6-8 to TRBJ2-7; perhaps TRBD1 is the D gene, with 5 bases matching. This material consisted of tumor tissue, taken before atezolizumab (anti-PD-L1) treatment. The source is a man between 60 and 75 years old with urothelial cancer. The CDR3 here reads CAISLDTAYEQYF. The DNA sequence is as follows: TGTGCCATCAGCTTGGACACCGCCTACGAGCAGTACTTC.